These 16 T cell receptor beta chains were sequenced from one sample in a study of long-term antiretroviral therapy in people with HIV (dated by TCRdb to the early 2020s). Sequencing of the TRB variable region was done with the immunoSEQ hsTCRB v3.0 assay at survey level resolution. Imported from immuneACCESS, the table was reduced by TCRdb to in-frame sequences with V and J called. These copies leave out some clones; in studies compared against another copy, an unresolved V gene accounts for under half, and the cause of the remainder is not known. For this sample the table gives just over 35,000 clones, of which roughly 87% were detected only once. Under 7.5% of the sample comes from the top ten. The input for sequencing was unsorted PBMCs, taken 0.6 years after starting antiretroviral therapy. These receptors were collected from a man younger than 35 with HIV.

V gene TRBV27 combines with J gene TRBJ2-7, with 7 bases fitting TRBD2. V dropped 1 base and J dropped 0; count of bases not matched to a gene: 12. CDR1 and CDR2 from the germline V gene are MNHEY and SMNVEV (reference sequence). CDR3 length: 18 amino acids. CDR3 bases: TGTGCCAGCAGTTTATTCTTCCGGGCTAGCGGAACCTCCTACGAGCAGTACTTC. As protein: CASSLFFRASGTSYEQYF.

The V call is TRBV7-2, the J call TRBJ2-7; no reliable D call. This CDR3 spans 13 amino acids. V was cut by 1 base and J by 0 bases, with 4 bases left in between. CDR1 and CDR2 (germline): SGHTA, FQGNSA. The CDR3 DNA reads TGTGCCAGCAGCTTAGTGGCCTCCTACGAGCAGTACTTC. Amino acid sequence: CASSLVASYEQYF.

The chain combines TRBV10-1 with TRBJ1-1; 8 positions agree with TRBD1. The V gene's germline CDR1 is WNHNN and CDR2 SYGVQD (reference sequence). The CDR3 totals 13 residues. V gave up 6 bases and J gave up 1 base; unmatched junction bases: 1. The DNA for the CDR3 is TGCGCCAGCAGGCAGGGGGCGAACACTGAAGCTTTCTTT. It yields the protein CASRQGANTEAFF.

The chain employs TRBV9 and TRBJ1-5; D ambiguous. Trimming removed 4 bases at V and 3 bases at J, with 11 bases between. The CDR3 is 14 residues long. CDR1 is SGDLS and CDR2 is YYNGEE in the germline V gene. The CDR3 bases are TGTGCCAGCAGCTCTGGGTCCCACAATCAGCCCCAGCATTTT. This encodes CASSSGSHNQPQHF.

The genes are TRBV7-8 and TRBJ1-1, with D possibly matching TRBD1 (5 bases). The CDR3 consists of 15 residues. Trimming pared 3 bases from V and 2 bases from J, leaving 13 bases between. Germline-derived CDR1 and CDR2 are SGHVS and FQNEAQ. The CDR3 sequence: CASSFSGGGNTEAFF. CDR3 in DNA: TGTGCCAGCAGCTTTTCGGGGGGGGGAAACACTGAAGCTTTCTTT. The variable domain in full, completed from reference TRBV7-8 and TRBJ1-1, reads GAGVSQSPRYKVAKRGQDVALRCDPISGHVSLFWYQQALGQGPEFLTYFQNEAQLDKSGLPSDRFFAERPEGSVSTLKIQRTQQEDSAVYLCASSFSGGGNTEAFFGQGTRLTVV.

In DNA form, the CDR3 reads TGTGCCAGCAGCTTAGACGAAGAGCAGTACTTC. It yields the protein CASSLDEEQYF. J is TRBJ2-7 and V is TRBV7-9, with D uncertain. Germline CDR1 SEHNR, CDR2 FQNEAQ (reference sequence). The ends were cut back, 1 base at V and 7 bases at J, with 5 bases in the middle. The CDR3 sequence is 11 residues long.

The chain carries TRBV4-3 and TRBJ2-1; D is unclear. The CDR3 is 15 residues long. Trimming pared 4 bases from V and 10 bases from J, leaving 20 bases between. From germline, CDR1 is LGHNA and CDR2 YSLEER. CDR3 nucleotide sequence: TGCGCCAGCAGCCCAACCTGGGCGTCCGGAAGAGAGCAGTTCTTC. It specifies CASSPTWASGREQFF.

V usage is TRBV5-4 and J usage is TRBJ2-3, with D uncertain. CDR3 length equals 13 residues. V was clipped by 2 bases and J by 2 bases, with 6 bases between them. The V gene's germline CDR1 is SGHNT and CDR2 YYREEE (reference sequence). The CDR3 region is CASSFPNTDTQYF. The CDR3 DNA sequence: TGTGCCAGCAGCTTCCCTAACACAGATACGCAGTATTTT. Drawing the rest from reference TRBV5-4 and TRBJ2-3, the complete variable domain is ETGVTQSPTHLIKTRGQQVTLRCSSQSGHNTVSWYQQALGQGPQFIFQYYREEENGRGNFPPRFSGLQFPNYSSELNVNALELDDSALYLCASSFPNTDTQYFGPGTRLTVL.

This CDR3 reads CASSLWRGLSEKLFF. For the CDR3, the DNA is TGTGCCAGCAGTTTATGGAGGGGCCTAAGTGAAAAACTGTTTTTT. The chain carries TRBV28 and TRBJ1-4; D is perhaps TRBD1 (5 bases). Per germline, CDR1 MDHEN and CDR2 SYDVKM. This CDR3 has 15 amino acids. Between the trimmed V and J ends, which lost 0 bases and 7 bases, there was a span of 12 bases.

This clone was picked up one time. The CDR3 protein is CASSPTANLYGYTF. The CDR3 DNA follows: TGTGCCAGCAGTCCGACAGCCAACCTCTATGGCTACACCTTC. The genes are TRBV28 and TRBJ1-2; D perhaps matches TRBD1 (5 bases). The V and J ends lost 5 bases and 4 bases respectively, with 14 bases between them. Germline V gives CDR1 MDHEN, CDR2 SYDVKM. There are 14 residues in the CDR3.

The chain employs TRBV6-1 and TRBJ2-3; weak D call: TRBD2 (5 bases). V shed 3 bases and J shed 4 bases, with 14 bases lying between them. Germline V CDR1 and CDR2: MNHNS, SASEGT. CDR3 size: 15 residues. The CDR3 nucleotides read TGTGCCAGCAGTGATGGGTTATTGAGGGCAGATACGCAGTATTTT. Translation: CASSDGLLRADTQYF.

The chain uses TRBV28 and TRBJ2-7, with D uncertain. The CDR3 is 14 amino acids. Germline V lookup: CDR1 MDHEN, CDR2 SYDVKM. The V end was cut by 4 bases, the J end by 2 bases, with 12 bases between. Here the CDR3 DNA reads TGTGCCAGCAGTTCTCCCCCATCTCCCTACGAGCAGTACTTC. Translating it yields CASSSPPSPYEQYF.

V is TRBV15 and J is TRBJ1-1; D gene unclear. This CDR3 region has 19 residues. Trimming took off 0 bases at V and 3 bases at J, with 23 bases between the two ends. The germline V gene encodes CDR1 LNHNV and CDR2 YYDKDF (reference sequence). For the CDR3, the DNA is TGTGCCACCAGCAGAGAGCGGGTGGGCAGGAGGACGGGGTACACTGAAGCTTTCTTT. Residues: CATSRERVGRRTGYTEAFF.

The chain carries TRBV6-5 and TRBJ2-1, with 9 bases fitting TRBD2. V shed 2 bases and J 6 bases; nucleotides not matched to a gene: 2. The CDR3 runs to 14 residues. Germline-derived CDR1 and CDR2 are MNHEY and SVGAGI. In DNA form, the CDR3 reads TGTGCCAGCAGTTACGGCGGGAGGGCCAATGAGCAGTTCTTC. Translation gives CASSYGGRANEQFF.

The rearrangement uses TRBV9 and TRBJ2-2, with unresolved D. Germline V gene data show CDR1 as SGDLS and CDR2 as YYNGEE. The CDR3 contains 17 residues. Trimming shortened V by 1 base and J by 3 bases, and 16 bases separated the two germline ends. As DNA, the CDR3 is TGTGCCAGCAGCGTATTCCAAAGCAGGAGACACACCGGGGAGCTGTTTTTT. As protein: CASSVFQSRRHTGELFF.

The chain employs TRBV4-1 and TRBJ1-4; 7 positions agree with TRBD1. Germline V lookup: CDR1 MGHRA, CDR2 YSYEKL. The CDR3 runs to 16 residues. With 1 base clipped from V and 0 bases from J, the junction kept 2 bases outside the gene matches. CDR3 sequence reads: CASSQVQGATNEKLFF. The DNA for the CDR3 is TGCGCCAGCAGCCAAGTGCAGGGGGCAACTAATGAAAAACTGTTTTTT.